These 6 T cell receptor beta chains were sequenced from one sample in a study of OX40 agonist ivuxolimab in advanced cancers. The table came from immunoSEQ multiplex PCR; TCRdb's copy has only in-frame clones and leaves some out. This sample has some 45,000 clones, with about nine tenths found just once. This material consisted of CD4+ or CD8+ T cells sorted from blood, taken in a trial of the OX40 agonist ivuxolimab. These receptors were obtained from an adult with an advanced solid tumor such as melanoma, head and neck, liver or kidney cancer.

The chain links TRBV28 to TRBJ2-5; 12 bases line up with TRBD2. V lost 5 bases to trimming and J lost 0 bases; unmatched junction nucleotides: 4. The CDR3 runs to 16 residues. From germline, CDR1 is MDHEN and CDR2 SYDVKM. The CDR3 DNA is TGTGCCAGCAGTCCACTAGCGGGAGGTAACCAAGAGACCCAGTACTTC. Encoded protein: CASSPLAGGNQETQYF.

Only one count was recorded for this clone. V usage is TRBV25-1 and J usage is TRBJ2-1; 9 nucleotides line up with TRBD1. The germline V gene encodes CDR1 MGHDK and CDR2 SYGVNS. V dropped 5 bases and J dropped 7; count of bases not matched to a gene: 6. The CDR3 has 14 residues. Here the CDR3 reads CASSTPGQGNEQFF. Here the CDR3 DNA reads TGTGCCAGCAGTACTCCGGGACAGGGTAATGAGCAGTTCTTC.

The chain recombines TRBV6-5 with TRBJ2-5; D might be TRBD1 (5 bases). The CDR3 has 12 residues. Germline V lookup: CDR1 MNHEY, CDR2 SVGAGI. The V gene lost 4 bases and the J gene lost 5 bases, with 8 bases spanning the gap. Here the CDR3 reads CASSSGYETQYF. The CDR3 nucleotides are TGTGCCAGCAGTTCAGGGTACGAGACCCAGTACTTC.

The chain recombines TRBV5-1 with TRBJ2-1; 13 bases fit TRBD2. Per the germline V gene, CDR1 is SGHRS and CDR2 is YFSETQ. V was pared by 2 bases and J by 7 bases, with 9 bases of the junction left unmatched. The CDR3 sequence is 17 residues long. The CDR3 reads CASSFLLRTSGSNEQFF. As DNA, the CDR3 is TGCGCCAGCAGCTTTCTTTTGAGGACTAGCGGGAGTAATGAGCAGTTCTTC. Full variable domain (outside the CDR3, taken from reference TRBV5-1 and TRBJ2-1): KAGVTQTPRYLIKTRGQQVTLSCSPISGHRSVSWYQQTPGQGLQFLFEYFSETQRNKGNFPGRFSGRQFSNSRSEMNVSTLELGDSALYLCASSFLLRTSGSNEQFFGPGTRLTVL.

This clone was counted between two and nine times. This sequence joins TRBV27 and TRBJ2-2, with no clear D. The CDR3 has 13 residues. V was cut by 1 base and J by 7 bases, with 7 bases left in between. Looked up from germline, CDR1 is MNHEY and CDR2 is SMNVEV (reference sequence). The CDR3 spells CASSLYPHGELFF. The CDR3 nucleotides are TGTGCCAGCAGTTTATATCCCCACGGGGAGCTGTTTTTT.

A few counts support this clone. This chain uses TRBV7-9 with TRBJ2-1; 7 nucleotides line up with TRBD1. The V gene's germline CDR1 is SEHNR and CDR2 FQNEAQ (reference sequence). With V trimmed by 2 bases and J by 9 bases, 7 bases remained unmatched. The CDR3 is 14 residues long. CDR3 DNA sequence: TGTGCCAGCAGCTTAACGACAGGGTTCAGTGAGCAGTTCTTC. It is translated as CASSLTTGFSEQFF.